A single sample is the source of the 21 T cell receptor beta chains below, sequenced in a study of blood T cell repertoires in COVID-19. The data were produced by immunoSEQ multiplex PCR, yet TCRdb's version contains in-frame clones alone and is incomplete. The data show fewer than 200,000 clones, approximately 80% seen once. The sample was PBMCs or T cells enriched from blood (not recorded which). These receptors were obtained from a woman aged 45-60 years who had recovered from COVID-19.

This chain joins TRBV7-3 and TRBJ2-7; D is perhaps TRBD2 (6 bases). The CDR3 spans 16 residues. From germline, CDR1 is SGHTA and CDR2 FQGTGA. The V gene lost 0 bases and the J gene lost 6 bases, with 18 bases spanning the gap. The CDR3 bases are TGTGCCAGCAGCTTAACGGGAGGCCTCCCCTCCGGCGAGCAGTACTTC. Protein sequence: CASSLTGGLPSGEQYF.

V usage is TRBV6-6 and J usage is TRBJ2-7, with 7 bases fitting TRBD1. From germline, CDR1 is MNHNY and CDR2 SVGAGI (reference sequence). The V segment lost 5 bases and the J segment 3 bases; nucleotides outside the gene matches: 4. There are 13 residues in the CDR3. CDR3 residues: CASSDRAIYEQYF. In DNA, the CDR3 is TGTGCCAGCAGTGACAGGGCGATCTACGAGCAGTACTTC.

The V gene is TRBV10-3, the J gene TRBJ2-2; 8 bases are a match to TRBD1. The CDR3 runs to 15 residues. V trimming: 3 bases; J trimming: 6 bases; junction bases outside the gene matches: 6. CDR1 and CDR2 (germline): ENHRY, SYGVKD. The CDR3 reads CAISDFDRGPGELFF. The CDR3 nucleotides are TGTGCCATCAGTGACTTCGACAGGGGTCCCGGGGAGCTGTTTTTT.

This CDR3 is CASSSPPVGGEQFF. CDR3 DNA: TGTGCCAGCAGTTCACCCCCGGTGGGGGGTGAGCAGTTCTTC. The V and J genes are TRBV28 and TRBJ2-1, with a tentative D call TRBD2 (6 bases). Trimming cost V 4 bases and J 9 bases, with 16 bases left between them. Per the germline V gene, CDR1 is MDHEN and CDR2 is SYDVKM. This CDR3 is 14 amino acids long.

The chain uses TRBV19 and TRBJ2-7; a weak D match, TRBD2 (6 bases). The germline V gene has CDR1 LNHDA and CDR2 SQIVND (reference sequence). The CDR3 contains 13 residues. Deletions cut 5 bases from V and 6 bases from J, with 14 bases between. CDR3 loop: CASSAGTPAEQYF. In DNA form, the CDR3 reads TGTGCCAGTAGTGCGGGGACCCCGGCCGAGCAGTACTTC.

This clone was detected once. The J gene is TRBJ1-2, the V gene TRBV7-9, with D perhaps matching TRBD1 (6 bases). The V end lost 6 bases, the J end lost 2 bases, and 16 bases lay between the germline ends. This CDR3 is 15 amino acids long. Germline V gives CDR1 SEHNR, CDR2 FQNEAQ (reference sequence). The CDR3 DNA sequence: TGTGCCAGCAGGTCGGACAGAGGGAAGAACTATGGCTACACCTTC. Translated: CASRSDRGKNYGYTF.

This clone has a single count. CDR3 sequence (DNA): TGTGCCACTGCGACTAGCGGGAAAAACATTCAGTACTTC. Translating it yields CATATSGKNIQYF. The V call is TRBV24-1, the J call TRBJ2-4; 10 bases are a match to TRBD2. V lost 10 bases and J lost 4; bases outside the gene matches: 3. This CDR3 comprises 13 residues. Germline CDR1 is KGHDR and CDR2 is SFDVKD.

This clone was seen a handful of times. The chain combines TRBV7-9 with TRBJ2-1; 8 bases match TRBD2. Trimming cost V 5 bases and J 5 bases; bases outside gene matches: 11. Looked up from germline, CDR1 is SEHNR and CDR2 is FQNEAQ (reference sequence). The CDR3 loop spans 16 amino acids. The chain's CDR3 is CASSPLTLAGNNEQFF. CDR3 bases: TGTGCCAGCAGCCCGTTGACGTTAGCGGGAAACAATGAGCAGTTCTTC.

The chain carries TRBV19 and TRBJ2-7; 13 bases align to TRBD2. This CDR3 has 13 amino acids. V shed 8 bases, J shed 6 bases, and the junction held 4 bases outside the gene matches. Germline values: CDR1 LNHDA, CDR2 SQIVND (reference sequence). In DNA, the CDR3 is TGTGCCAGTCGGGGACTAGCGGGATTCGAGCAGTACTTC. Translation gives CASRGLAGFEQYF.

The chain recombines TRBV28 with TRBJ1-3, with D perhaps matching TRBD1 (6 bases). CDR1 and CDR2 from the germline V gene are MDHEN and SYDVKM. Trimming took off 7 bases at V and 3 bases at J, with 13 bases between the two ends. The CDR3 runs 14 residues. The CDR3 loop is CASTMGTRGNTIYF. CDR3 DNA sequence: TGTGCCAGCACCATGGGGACACGTGGAAACACCATATATTTT.

The chain is built from TRBV7-9 and TRBJ1-5, with TRBD1 matching over 7 bases. Trimming removed 1 base from V and 4 bases from J; junction bases left unmatched: 7. In germline, CDR1 is SEHNR, CDR2 FQNEAQ (reference sequence). This CDR3 spans 16 amino acids. The CDR3 region is CASSLGTGDGNQPQHF. The CDR3 DNA follows: TGTGCCAGCAGCTTAGGAACAGGGGATGGGAATCAGCCCCAGCATTTT.

The V and J genes are TRBV6-2 or TRBV6-3 and TRBJ2-5; D is uncertain. The CDR3 extends over 14 amino acids. Germline V CDR1 and CDR2: MNHEY, SVGEGT. Trimming removed 6 bases from V and 1 base from J, with 12 bases in between. This chain's CDR3 is CASSPGGSQETQYF. CDR3 bases: TGTGCCAGCAGCCCAGGCGGTTCCCAAGAGACCCAGTACTTC.

The rearrangement uses TRBV18 and TRBJ1-2, with D unresolved. Trimming pared 6 bases from V and 1 base from J, leaving 9 bases between. This CDR3 region has 13 residues. Germline CDR1 reads KGHSH; CDR2 reads LQKENI. CDR3 amino acids: CASSLTDNYGYTF. The CDR3 coding sequence is TGTGCCAGCTCCTTGACTGATAACTATGGCTACACCTTC.

V usage is TRBV6-9 and J usage is TRBJ2-7; D not certain. Trimming stripped 5 bases from V and 3 bases from J, with 26 bases between. This CDR3 spans 18 amino acids. The germline CDR1 and CDR2 sequences are MNHGY and SVAAGI. The CDR3 region is CASSPTPPTPQIGYEQYF. For the CDR3, the DNA is TGTGCCAGCAGTCCGACCCCGCCGACACCCCAGATAGGCTACGAGCAGTACTTC.

The chain combines TRBV7-3 with TRBJ1-1; 8 bases are shared with TRBD1. The V segment lost 4 bases and the J segment 10 bases; nucleotides outside the gene matches: 8. CDR1 is SGHTA and CDR2 is FQGTGA in the germline V gene. The length of the CDR3 is 13 residues. DNA for the CDR3: TGTGCCAGCAGCTCGGGCTCCAGGGGGCCAGCTTTCTTT. Translating it yields CASSSGSRGPAFF.

The V call is TRBV5-1, the J call TRBJ2-3; D may be TRBD2 (5 bases). CDR1 and CDR2 from the germline V gene are SGHRS and YFSETQ. V was clipped by 5 bases and J by 0 bases, with 16 bases between them. The CDR3 is 16 amino acids. The CDR3 is CASSNSASSSTDTQYF. CDR3 bases: TGCGCCAGCAGTAATTCGGCTAGCTCTAGCACAGATACGCAGTATTTT. Filled out from reference TRBV5-1 and TRBJ2-3, the complete variable domain reads KAGVTQTPRYLIKTRGQQVTLSCSPISGHRSVSWYQQTPGQGLQFLFEYFSETQRNKGNFPGRFSGRQFSNSRSEMNVSTLELGDSALYLCASSNSASSSTDTQYFGPGTRLTVL.

This rearrangement joins TRBV2 to TRBJ2-1, with 8 bases matching TRBD2. CDR3 size: 14 residues. Losses at the gene ends were 2 bases for V and 7 bases for J; bases not matched to a gene: 4. Germline V gene sequence: CDR1 SNHLY, CDR2 FYNNEI. This chain's CDR3 is CASSERGGGNEQFF. The CDR3 DNA is TGTGCCAGCAGTGAACGGGGGGGAGGGAATGAGCAGTTCTTC.

This clone was seen only once. This chain joins TRBV3-1 (or the pseudogene TRBV3-2) and TRBJ1-1; D might be TRBD1 (5 bases). The CDR3 consists of 15 residues. Looked up from germline, CDR1 is LGHDT and CDR2 is YNNKEL (reference sequence). V lost 0 bases and J 4 bases, leaving 12 bases between the germline ends. The CDR3 sequence: CASSQEEGLATEAFF. In DNA form, the CDR3 reads TGTGCCAGCAGCCAAGAGGAGGGGTTAGCCACTGAAGCTTTCTTT.

The CDR3 DNA sequence: TGTGCCAGCACCTCAAGCCGGGCCCAGCATTTT. Its translation: CASTSSRAQHF. The chain couples TRBV28 to TRBJ1-5; D not resolved. This CDR3 spans 11 amino acids. Germline CDR1 and CDR2: MDHEN and SYDVKM. V was cut by 7 bases and J by 11 bases, with 12 bases left in between.

The chain joins TRBV27 to TRBJ2-1, with D possibly matching TRBD2 (6 bases). CDR3 length: 15 residues. CDR1 is MNHEY, CDR2 SMNVEV, per germline (reference sequence). Trimming took 5 bases from V and 10 from J, leaving 21 bases between them. CDR3 in DNA: TGTGCCAGCAGTCCCCCGACTAGAGGATCATCCGAGCAGTTCTTC. This sequence encodes CASSPPTRGSSEQFF.

The V gene is TRBV7-9, the J gene TRBJ1-2; no reliable D call. Germline CDR1 is SEHNR and CDR2 is FQNEAQ (reference sequence). V lost 1 base and J lost 3, with 3 bases in between. The CDR3 sequence is 12 residues long. CDR3 loop: CASSLGDYGYTF. For the CDR3, the DNA is TGTGCCAGCAGCTTAGGAGACTATGGCTACACCTTC.